What follows are 23 T cell receptor beta chains derived from one specimen sequenced in a study of shared clonotypes between healthy human individuals. Assay: immunoSEQ multiplex PCR; the TCRdb copy retains only in-frame clones and omits some. Of about 380,000 clones in the sample, roughly 96% were seen once. Sequencing used memory CD8+ T cells sorted from blood. Subset reported: CD45RO+ cells pooled with CCR7-negative TemRA cells. These receptors originate from a man in his thirties or forties in good health.

This CDR3 reads CASSLVLRTYEQYF. The DNA for the CDR3 is TGTGCCAGCAGCTTAGTTCTCAGGACTTACGAGCAGTACTTC. The chain carries TRBV11-2 and TRBJ2-7, with D perhaps matching TRBD2 (5 bases). The CDR3 has 14 residues. Between the trimmed V and J ends, which lost 1 base and 4 bases, there was a span of 11 bases. Germline values: CDR1 SGHAT, CDR2 FQNNGV.

The chain employs TRBV5-1 and TRBJ1-2, with 7 bases that match TRBD1. Trimming removed 0 bases from V and 0 bases from J; junction bases left unmatched: 14. The CDR3 is 19 amino acids. CDR1 is SGHRS, CDR2 YFSETQ, per germline. The CDR3: CASSLVFGISGGTNYGYTF. CDR3 coding DNA: TGCGCCAGCAGCTTGGTGTTCGGTATTTCAGGGGGGACTAACTATGGCTACACCTTC.

This clone was observed a single time. V gene TRBV19 combines with J gene TRBJ1-4; tentatively, D is TRBD1 (6 bases). Germline V lookup: CDR1 LNHDA, CDR2 SQIVND (reference sequence). Trimming removed 6 bases from V and 7 bases from J, with 12 bases in between. CDR3 length equals 13 residues. The CDR3 DNA sequence: TGTGCCAGTAGCCGGGGGCTCCGTGAAAAACTGTTTTTT. Protein sequence: CASSRGLREKLFF.

The CDR3 region has the DNA TGTGCCAGTAGTAGACTAGCGGGAGAGACCCAGTACTTC. It specifies CASSRLAGETQYF. The chain is built from TRBV19 and TRBJ2-5; 10 bases are shared with TRBD2. The germline CDR1 and CDR2 sequences are LNHDA and SQIVND (reference sequence). This CDR3 is 13 amino acids long. J lost 4 bases, V lost 4 bases, and 0 bases had no gene match.

The J gene is TRBJ2-5, the V gene TRBV9; 12 bases map to TRBD2. The germline V gene has CDR1 SGDLS and CDR2 YYNGEE. Trimming took 5 bases from V and 4 from J; bases not matched to a gene: 6. The CDR3 has 15 amino acids. The CDR3 sequence: CASSLAGGPRETQYF. The CDR3 bases are TGTGCCAGCAGTCTAGCGGGAGGGCCCCGAGAGACCCAGTACTTC.

The V gene is TRBV10-3, the J gene TRBJ1-3, with TRBD1 identical over 7 bases. Germline-derived CDR1 and CDR2 are ENHRY and SYGVKD. The CDR3 extends over 14 amino acids. The V and J ends lost 6 bases and 2 bases, in that order; junction bases with no gene match: 4. The DNA of the CDR3 is TGTGCCATCAGGGAGGGACAGCCTGGAAACACCATATATTTT. Protein: CAIREGQPGNTIYF.

The CDR3 DNA reads as TGTGCCAGCTCACCAGGGAAGGGTAGCAATCAGCCCCAGCATTTT. Protein product: CASSPGKGSNQPQHF. The chain is built from TRBV18 and TRBJ1-5; D gene uncertain. The length of the CDR3 is 15 residues. Germline values: CDR1 KGHSH, CDR2 LQKENI. The V end lost 2 bases, the J end lost 0 bases, and 8 bases lay between the germline ends.

J is TRBJ1-4 and V is TRBV27; a weak D match, TRBD1 (6 bases). With 8 bases removed from V and 9 bases from J, the gap between germline ends came to 13 bases. Germline V CDR1 and CDR2: MNHEY, SMNVEV (reference sequence). The CDR3 extends over 12 amino acids. As DNA, the CDR3 is TGTGCCAGCGGGGGCTGGAAGAAAAAACTGTTTTTT. Translation: CASGGWKKKLFF.

The chain joins TRBV10-1 to TRBJ1-2, with D unclear. The V and J ends lost 2 bases and 4 bases respectively, with 8 bases between them. This CDR3 spans 13 amino acids. Germline V gene data show CDR1 as WNHNN and CDR2 as SYGVQD (reference sequence). CDR3 loop: CASSEASSYGYTF. CDR3 DNA sequence: TGCGCCAGCAGTGAGGCCTCGAGCTATGGCTACACCTTC.

This chain connects TRBV18 to TRBJ2-3; either TRBD1 or TRBD2 may fit D (5 bases each). Germline V gene lookup returns CDR1 KGHSH and CDR2 LQKENI. The germline V and J ends were trimmed by 8 bases and 2 bases, with 8 bases remaining between them. The CDR3 sequence is 12 residues long. The CDR3 nucleotides read TGTGCCAGCCGGGACGACACAGATACGCAGTATTTT. Residues: CASRDDTDTQYF.

The rearrangement uses TRBV5-4 and TRBJ2-3; D is tentatively TRBD1 or TRBD2 (5 bases each). This CDR3 has 16 amino acids. CDR1 is SGHNT and CDR2 is YYREEE in the germline V gene (reference sequence). The V and J ends lost 6 bases and 0 bases respectively, with 17 bases between them. The CDR3 reads CASNKRGFDSTDTQYF. CDR3 bases: TGTGCCAGCAATAAGAGGGGCTTCGACAGCACAGATACGCAGTATTTT.

The chain joins TRBV9 to TRBJ2-7; D possibly matches TRBD1 or TRBD2 (6 bases each). The CDR3 consists of 16 residues. Germline CDR1 reads SGDLS; CDR2 reads YYNGEE. The V and J ends lost 2 bases and 1 base respectively, with 16 bases between them. The CDR3: CASSVGPGGASYEQYF. For the CDR3, the DNA is TGTGCCAGCAGCGTGGGACCCGGGGGCGCTTCCTACGAGCAGTACTTC.

J is TRBJ2-2 and V is TRBV28; the match to TRBD2 covers 7 bases. This CDR3 is built from 14 residues. After removal of 2 bases from V and 5 bases from J, the junction contained 2 bases not matched to a gene. CDR1 and CDR2 (germline): MDHEN, SYDVKM. CDR3 protein: CASSLGGSTGELFF. As DNA, the CDR3 is TGTGCCAGCAGTTTAGGCGGGAGTACCGGGGAGCTGTTTTTT.

V gene TRBV5-4 combines with J gene TRBJ2-2, with TRBD2 matching over 8 bases. There are 15 residues in the CDR3. Germline values: CDR1 SGHNT, CDR2 YYREEE (reference sequence). With 2 bases clipped from V and 4 bases from J, the junction kept 4 bases outside the gene matches. For the CDR3, the DNA is TGTGCCAGCAGCTTAGCGGGAGTCAGCACCGGGGAGCTGTTTTTT. Amino acid sequence: CASSLAGVSTGELFF.

The chain links TRBV21-1 to TRBJ2-3; TRBD1, the D gene given by the table, was not confirmed from the DNA. TRBV21-1 constitutes a pseudogene. The CDR3 has 14 amino acids. In DNA, the CDR3 is TGTGCCAGCAGCAAAAGGACAGGGTTAGATACGCAGTATTTT. Residues: CASSKRTGLDTQYF.

This rearrangement joins TRBV5-1 to TRBJ2-2, with TRBD2 matching 10 bases. The J segment lost 2 bases and the V segment lost 1 base, leaving 14 bases of the junction unmatched. Looked up from germline, CDR1 is SGHRS and CDR2 is YFSETQ. The CDR3 consists of 20 residues. The CDR3 coding sequence is TGCGCCAGCAGCTTGTGGTGGCGTCGTAGCGGGAGGATTAACACCGGGGAGCTGTTTTTT. Translated: CASSLWWRRSGRINTGELFF.

V usage is TRBV2 and J usage is TRBJ2-7, with 7 nucleotides matching TRBD2. The CDR3 runs to 11 residues. Germline V gene lookup returns CDR1 SNHLY and CDR2 FYNNEI. V trimming: 6 bases; J trimming: 9 bases; junction bases outside the gene matches: 5. The CDR3 loop is CASRGPGGQYF. CDR3 nucleotide sequence: TGTGCCAGCAGGGGGCCGGGGGGGCAGTACTTC.

The chain recombines TRBV28 with TRBJ1-2, with 7 bases fitting TRBD1. V shed 1 base and J 6 bases; nucleotides not matched to a gene: 2. The CDR3 sequence is 13 residues long. The V gene's germline CDR1 is MDHEN and CDR2 SYDVKM. The CDR3 nucleotides are TGTGCCAGCAGTTTATTCGGGACAGATGGCTACACCTTC. Its translation is CASSLFGTDGYTF.

A word on this clone: The junction departs from germline at one end; a sequencing error may be responsible. The chain couples TRBV28 to TRBJ2-7; tentative D call: TRBD1 (6 bases). CDR1 is MDHEN, CDR2 SYDVKM, per germline. This CDR3 spans 12 amino acids. The DNA of the CDR3 is TGTGCCAGCAGTTTTACATCGTCGCGGACAGTCTTC. Encoded protein: CASSFTSSRTVF.

This clone was seen a handful of times. This sequence joins TRBV30 and TRBJ1-2, with a possible D match to TRBD1 (6 bases). Germline-derived CDR1 and CDR2 are GTSNPN and SVGIG (reference sequence). The CDR3 covers 12 residues. The CDR3: CAQTGTNYGYTF. CDR3 nucleotide sequence: TGTGCGCAAACAGGGACCAACTATGGCTACACCTTC.

The chain is built from TRBV5-1 and TRBJ2-3; D unresolved. The CDR3 consists of 16 residues. V was cut by 0 bases and J by 6 bases, with 17 bases left in between. Germline CDR1 is SGHRS and CDR2 is YFSETQ. CDR3 amino acids: CASSLAPYPTRDTQYF. DNA of the CDR3: TGCGCCAGCAGCTTGGCGCCCTACCCCACGAGGGATACGCAGTATTTT.

V usage is TRBV7-9 and J usage is TRBJ2-7, with 15 bases identical to TRBD2. The CDR3 is 14 residues long. With V trimmed by 6 bases and J by 7 bases, 4 bases remained unmatched. Germline assignment: CDR1 SEHNR and CDR2 FQNEAQ (reference sequence). CDR3 residues: CASRGTSGRREQYF. CDR3 coding DNA: TGTGCCAGCAGAGGGACTAGCGGGAGGAGGGAGCAGTACTTC.

The chain couples TRBV11-2 to TRBJ2-3; weak D call: TRBD2 (6 bases). The V gene's germline CDR1 is SGHAT and CDR2 FQNNGV. V was cut by 4 bases and J by 0 bases, with 20 bases left in between. There are 18 residues in the CDR3. For the CDR3, the DNA is TGTGCCAGCAGCTCCCTCTACATCAGCGGGCCGAGCACAGATACGCAGTATTTT. Amino acids: CASSSLYISGPSTDTQYF.